The 23 T cell receptor beta chains listed next were all sequenced from one sample in a study of OX40 agonist ivuxolimab in advanced cancers. Using immunoSEQ multiplex PCR, the repertoire was profiled, and TCRdb retains in-frame clones only, with some absent. The sample lists around 79,000 clones, about 91% occurring once. The input for sequencing was CD4+ or CD8+ T cells sorted from blood, taken in a trial of the OX40 agonist ivuxolimab. These receptor sequences come from an adult with an advanced solid tumor such as melanoma, head and neck, liver or kidney cancer.

This chain connects TRBV4-1 to TRBJ1-4; D unresolved. Germline V lookup: CDR1 MGHRA, CDR2 YSYEKL. With 0 bases removed from V and 3 bases from J, the gap between germline ends came to 8 bases. There are 15 residues in the CDR3. The CDR3 loop is CASSQDAMANEKLFF. In DNA, the CDR3 is TGCGCCAGCAGCCAAGATGCCATGGCTAATGAAAAACTGTTTTTT.

V is TRBV7-3 and J is TRBJ1-1, with no clear D. Germline V gene data show CDR1 as SGHTA and CDR2 as FQGTGA. V lost 5 bases to trimming and J lost 4 bases, with 17 bases between them. This CDR3 has 15 amino acids. CDR3 sequence: CASSLRGEVGTEAFF. DNA for the CDR3: TGTGCCAGCAGCCTACGTGGGGAGGTAGGCACTGAAGCTTTCTTT.

The J gene is TRBJ2-4, the V gene TRBV30, with D hard to call. Looked up from germline, CDR1 is GTSNPN and CDR2 is SVGIG (reference sequence). Trimming pared 2 bases from V and 7 bases from J, leaving 12 bases between. The CDR3 extends over 13 amino acids. The CDR3 spells CAWSNSPVNIQYF. CDR3 DNA: TGTGCCTGGAGTAACTCCCCGGTGAACATTCAGTACTTC.

This clone occurred a few times. J is TRBJ1-2 and V is TRBV30, with D possibly TRBD1 on 6 matching bases. V was clipped by 5 bases and J by 2 bases, with 9 bases between them. This CDR3 comprises 12 residues. Germline CDR1 is GTSNPN and CDR2 is SVGIG (reference sequence). CDR3 loop: CAWLTGNYGYTF. The CDR3 coding sequence is TGTGCCTGGCTCACAGGGAACTATGGCTACACCTTC.

This rearrangement joins TRBV9 to TRBJ2-2; D is uncertain. The CDR3 covers 15 residues. The germline V gene has CDR1 SGDLS and CDR2 YYNGEE. V was trimmed by 0 bases and J by 0 bases, leaving 6 bases between them. The CDR3 sequence is CASSVGRPNTGELFF. The DNA of the CDR3 is TGTGCCAGCAGCGTAGGGCGGCCGAACACCGGGGAGCTGTTTTTT.

Concerning this clone itself: Additional DNA sequences in this sample encode the identical CDR3. J is TRBJ2-7 and V is TRBV28; the D call may be TRBD1 or TRBD2 (5 bases each). Germline values: CDR1 MDHEN, CDR2 SYDVKM. The CDR3 extends over 12 amino acids. V was cut by 5 bases and J by 7 bases, with 12 bases left in between. CDR3 nucleotide sequence: TGTGCCAGCAGTGTGACGGGGCTGGAGCAGTACTTC. Translation: CASSVTGLEQYF.

The chain combines TRBV19 with TRBJ2-1; 8 nucleotides match TRBD2. The V gene's germline CDR1 is LNHDA and CDR2 SQIVND (reference sequence). This CDR3 is built from 15 residues. V gave up 7 bases and J gave up 7 bases; unmatched junction bases: 12. The CDR3 DNA is TGTGCCAGTATTTGGGCGGGAGGACGACTTAATGAGCAGTTCTTC. Amino acid sequence: CASIWAGGRLNEQFF.

The rearrangement uses TRBV23-1 and TRBJ2-4; a possible D gene is TRBD2 (6 bases). TRBV23-1 is sorted into the ORF group, with uncertain function. The CDR3 contains 17 residues. The V and J ends lost 0 bases and 1 base respectively, with 13 bases between them. The CDR3 region is CASSQSTIGRAKNIQYF. CDR3 DNA sequence: TGCGCCAGCAGTCAATCTACCATTGGGAGGGCCAAAAACATTCAGTACTTC.

V gene TRBV10-3 combines with J gene TRBJ2-3; 9 positions agree with TRBD1. V trimming: 7 bases; J trimming: 2 bases; junction bases outside the gene matches: 16. CDR1 and CDR2 (germline): ENHRY, SYGVKD. CDR3 length: 18 amino acids. CDR3 sequence: CAITPGQGPQAYTDTQYF. DNA of the CDR3: TGTGCCATCACCCCGGGACAGGGACCTCAAGCATACACAGATACGCAGTATTTT.

The rearrangement uses TRBV5-1 and TRBJ2-3; 8 nucleotides align to TRBD2. Germline loops: CDR1 SGHRS, CDR2 YFSETQ. V dropped 0 bases and J dropped 1; count of bases not matched to a gene: 1. CDR3 length: 15 residues. For the CDR3, the DNA is TGCGCCAGCAGCTTGGACGGGAGGGGCACAGATACGCAGTATTTT. Translated, it gives CASSLDGRGTDTQYF.

V usage is TRBV28 and J usage is TRBJ2-7; no clear D. Germline V lookup: CDR1 MDHEN, CDR2 SYDVKM. The V gene lost 3 bases and the J gene lost 2 bases, with 11 bases spanning the gap. The CDR3 spans 14 residues. The CDR3: CASSFGGGTYEQYF. The CDR3 DNA reads TGTGCCAGCAGTTTTGGTGGCGGCACCTACGAGCAGTACTTC.

The rearrangement uses TRBV30 and TRBJ2-7; 9 positions agree with TRBD1. The junction had 4 bases not matched to a gene; V was cut back by 0 bases and J by 4 bases. The CDR3 runs 14 residues. The germline V gene encodes CDR1 GTSNPN and CDR2 SVGIG (reference sequence). CDR3 DNA sequence: TGTGCCTGGAGTGTGACAGGGGGTCTGTACGAGCAGTACTTC. This gives the protein CAWSVTGGLYEQYF.

The chain recombines TRBV28 with TRBJ2-5; D could derive from TRBD1 or TRBD2 (5 bases each). The germline V gene has CDR1 MDHEN and CDR2 SYDVKM. The CDR3 loop spans 16 amino acids. Trimming stripped 6 bases from V and 4 bases from J, with 21 bases between. The CDR3 here is CASSPNRGSTGETQYF. The CDR3 coding sequence is TGTGCCAGCAGCCCTAACCGGGGCAGCACCGGAGAGACCCAGTACTTC.

In DNA form, the CDR3 reads TGCAGCGTTGAAACTGACAGGAACTACGAGCAGTACTTC. Protein: CSVETDRNYEQYF. This chain joins TRBV29-1 and TRBJ2-7; a possible D gene is TRBD1 (6 bases). The CDR3 consists of 13 residues. The V and J ends lost 2 bases and 3 bases respectively, with 11 bases between them. Germline CDR1 SQVTM, CDR2 ANQGSEA.

This clone was observed a single time. The V and J genes are TRBV28 and TRBJ2-7, with D perhaps matching TRBD2 (6 bases). CDR3 length: 17 amino acids. Trimming shortened V by 6 bases and J by 4 bases, and 25 bases separated the two germline ends. CDR1 is MDHEN, CDR2 SYDVKM, per germline. For the CDR3, the DNA is TGTGCCAGCAGCCTTGGGAATTGGTACGGGAGTCAGTACGAGCAGTACTTC. Translating gives CASSLGNWYGSQYEQYF.

V gene TRBV5-1 combines with J gene TRBJ2-1; 14 nucleotides agree with TRBD2. The CDR3 loop spans 14 amino acids. Per the germline V gene, CDR1 is SGHRS and CDR2 is YFSETQ. Germline trimming cut 7 bases from V and 7 bases from J; bases unmatched to any gene: 4. CDR3 coding DNA: TGCGCCAGCCAGACTAGCGGGGGGGCAAATGAGCAGTTCTTC. Protein: CASQTSGGANEQFF.

The V gene is TRBV5-1, the J gene TRBJ2-7; TRBD2 agrees at 12 bases. This CDR3 has 15 amino acids. From germline, CDR1 is SGHRS and CDR2 YFSETQ. Unmatched junction bases numbered 8, after V lost 3 bases and J lost 7 bases. This chain's CDR3 is CASSSRTSGIGEQYF. CDR3 DNA sequence: TGCGCCAGCAGCTCTCGGACTAGCGGGATAGGTGAGCAGTACTTC.

The rearrangement links TRBV7-8 to TRBJ1-6, with 7 bases aligning to TRBD1. V shed 5 bases, J shed 6 bases, and the junction held 13 bases outside the gene matches. CDR3 length equals 17 residues. CDR1 is SGHVS, CDR2 FQNEAQ, per germline. The CDR3: CASSRGGTGAVNSPLHF. CDR3 DNA sequence: TGTGCCAGCAGCCGCGGGGGTACAGGGGCCGTTAATTCACCCCTCCACTTT.

CDR3 coding DNA: TGTGCCAGCAGCTTGGGTGTCTACGAGCAGTACTTC. This translates into CASSLGVYEQYF. The chain recombines TRBV5-6 with TRBJ2-7; no firm D call. This CDR3 has 12 residues. The germline CDR1 and CDR2 sequences are SGHDT and YYEEEE. V gave up 0 bases and J gave up 3 bases, with 4 bases separating them.

The V call is TRBV2, the J call TRBJ1-2, with D tentatively TRBD1 (5 bases). With 6 bases removed from V and 4 bases from J, the gap between germline ends came to 15 bases. This CDR3 has 14 amino acids. Germline V gives CDR1 SNHLY, CDR2 FYNNEI. The CDR3 nucleotides are TGTGCCAGCAGAGAGGGGCTTGCGACCTATGGCTACACCTTC. Protein product: CASREGLATYGYTF.

This sequence joins TRBV28 and TRBJ2-7; 8 bases agree with TRBD2. The CDR3 has 16 amino acids. Looked up from germline, CDR1 is MDHEN and CDR2 is SYDVKM. With 4 bases clipped from V and 3 bases from J, the junction kept 11 bases outside the gene matches. The CDR3 region has the DNA TGTGCCAGCAGTTCCGCCAAAGCGGGAGAGATCTACGAGCAGTACTTC. Translating it yields CASSSAKAGEIYEQYF.

The V gene is TRBV30, the J gene TRBJ2-5, with D possibly being TRBD2 (6 bases). Per the germline V gene, CDR1 is GTSNPN and CDR2 is SVGIG (reference sequence). CDR3 length: 12 residues. V was shortened by 3 bases and J by 5 bases, with 10 bases between the two germline ends. The CDR3 DNA sequence: TGTGCCTGGAGCGTTGCGGGGGAGACCCAGTACTTC. This gives the protein CAWSVAGETQYF.

The V gene is TRBV5-6, the J gene TRBJ2-1, with D possibly TRBD2 on 6 matching bases. Germline V gene data show CDR1 as SGHDT and CDR2 as YYEEEE. The V end lost 1 base, the J end lost 5 bases, and 13 bases lay between the germline ends. The CDR3 contains 15 residues. CDR3 protein: CASSLPGLGNNEQFF. The DNA of the CDR3 is TGTGCCAGCAGCTTGCCGGGACTCGGAAACAATGAGCAGTTCTTC.